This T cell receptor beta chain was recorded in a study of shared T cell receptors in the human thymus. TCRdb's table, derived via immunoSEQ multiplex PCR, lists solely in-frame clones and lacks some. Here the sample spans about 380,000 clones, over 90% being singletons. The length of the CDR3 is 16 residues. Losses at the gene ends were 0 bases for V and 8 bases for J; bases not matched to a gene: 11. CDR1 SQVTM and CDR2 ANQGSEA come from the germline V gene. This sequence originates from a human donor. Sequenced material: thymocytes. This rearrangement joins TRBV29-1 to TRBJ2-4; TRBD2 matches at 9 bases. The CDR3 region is CSVEDSLAGPGDIQYF. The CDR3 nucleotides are TGCAGCGTTGAAGATTCTCTAGCGGGACCTGGGGACATTCAGTACTTC.